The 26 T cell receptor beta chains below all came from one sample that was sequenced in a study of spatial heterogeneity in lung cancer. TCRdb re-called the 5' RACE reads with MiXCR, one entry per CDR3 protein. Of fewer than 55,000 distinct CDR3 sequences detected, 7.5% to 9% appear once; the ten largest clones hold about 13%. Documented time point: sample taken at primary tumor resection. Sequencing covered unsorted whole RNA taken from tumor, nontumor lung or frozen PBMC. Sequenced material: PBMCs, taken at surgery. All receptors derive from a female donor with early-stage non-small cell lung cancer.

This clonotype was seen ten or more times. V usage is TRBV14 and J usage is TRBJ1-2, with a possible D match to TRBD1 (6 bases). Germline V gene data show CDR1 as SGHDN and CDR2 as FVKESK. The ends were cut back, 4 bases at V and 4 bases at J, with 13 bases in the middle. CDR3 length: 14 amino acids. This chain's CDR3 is CASSRDIESYGYTF. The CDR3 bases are TGTGCCAGCAGCCGGGACATTGAGTCCTATGGCTACACCTTC.

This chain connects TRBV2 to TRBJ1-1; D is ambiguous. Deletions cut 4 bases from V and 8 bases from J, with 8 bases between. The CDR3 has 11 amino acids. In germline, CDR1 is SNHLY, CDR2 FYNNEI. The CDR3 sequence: CASSVVGEAFF. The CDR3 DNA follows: TGTGCCAGCAGTGTAGTGGGAGAAGCTTTCTTT.

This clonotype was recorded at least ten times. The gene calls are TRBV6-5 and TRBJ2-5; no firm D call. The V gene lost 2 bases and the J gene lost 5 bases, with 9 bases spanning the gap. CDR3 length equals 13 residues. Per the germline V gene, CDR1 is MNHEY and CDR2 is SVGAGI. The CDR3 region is CASSYTAEETQYF. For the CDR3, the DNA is TGTGCCAGCAGTTACACTGCTGAGGAGACCCAGTACTTC.

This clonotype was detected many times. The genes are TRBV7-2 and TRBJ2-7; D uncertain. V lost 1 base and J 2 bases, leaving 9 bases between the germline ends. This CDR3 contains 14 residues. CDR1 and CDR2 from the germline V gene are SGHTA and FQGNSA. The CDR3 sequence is CASSLVKGAYEQYF. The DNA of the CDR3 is TGTGCCAGCAGCTTAGTGAAAGGAGCCTACGAGCAGTACTTC. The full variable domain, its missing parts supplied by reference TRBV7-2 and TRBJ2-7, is GAGVSQSPSNKVTEKGKDVELRCDPISGHTALYWYRQSLGQGLEFLIYFQGNSAPDKSGLPSDRFSAERTGGSVSTLTIQRTQQEDSAVYLCASSLVKGAYEQYFGPGTRLTVT.

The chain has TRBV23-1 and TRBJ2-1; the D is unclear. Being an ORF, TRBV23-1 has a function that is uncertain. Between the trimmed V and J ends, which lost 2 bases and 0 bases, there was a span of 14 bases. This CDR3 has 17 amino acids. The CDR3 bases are TGCGCCAGCAGTCAAGATGTCTCATCGACCTCCTACAATGAGCAGTTCTTC. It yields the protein CASSQDVSSTSYNEQFF.

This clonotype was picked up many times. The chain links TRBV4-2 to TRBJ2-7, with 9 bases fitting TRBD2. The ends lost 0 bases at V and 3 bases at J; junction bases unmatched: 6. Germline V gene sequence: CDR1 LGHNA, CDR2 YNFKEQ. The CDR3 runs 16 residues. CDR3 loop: CASSQEAASGNYEQYF. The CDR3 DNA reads TGTGCCAGCAGCCAAGAGGCGGCTAGCGGGAACTACGAGCAGTACTTC.

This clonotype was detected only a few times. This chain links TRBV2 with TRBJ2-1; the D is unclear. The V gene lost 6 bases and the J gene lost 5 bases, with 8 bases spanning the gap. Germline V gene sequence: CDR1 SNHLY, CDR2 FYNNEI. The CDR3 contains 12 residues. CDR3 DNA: TGTGCCAGCAGCGGTGACAACAATGAGCAGTTCTTC. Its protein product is CASSGDNNEQFF.

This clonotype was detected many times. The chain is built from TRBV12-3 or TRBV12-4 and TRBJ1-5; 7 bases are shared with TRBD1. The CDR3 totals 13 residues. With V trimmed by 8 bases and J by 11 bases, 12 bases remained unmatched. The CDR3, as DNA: TGTGCCAGCCTCCGTGGGGCAGGGGGTTCCCAGCATTTT. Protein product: CASLRGAGGSQHF.

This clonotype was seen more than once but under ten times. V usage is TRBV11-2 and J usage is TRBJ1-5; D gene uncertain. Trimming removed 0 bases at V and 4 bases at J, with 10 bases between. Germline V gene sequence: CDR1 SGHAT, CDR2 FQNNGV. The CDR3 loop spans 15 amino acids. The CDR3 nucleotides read TGTGCCAGCAGCTTAGATCTAGGCGGGAATCAGCCCCAGCATTTT. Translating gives CASSLDLGGNQPQHF.

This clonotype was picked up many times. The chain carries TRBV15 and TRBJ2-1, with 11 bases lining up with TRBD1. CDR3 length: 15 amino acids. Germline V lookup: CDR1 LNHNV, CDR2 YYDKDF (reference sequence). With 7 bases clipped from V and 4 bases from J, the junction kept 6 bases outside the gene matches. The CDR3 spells CATNNGQGAYNEQFF. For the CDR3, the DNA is TGTGCCACCAACAACGGACAGGGGGCTTACAATGAGCAGTTCTTC.

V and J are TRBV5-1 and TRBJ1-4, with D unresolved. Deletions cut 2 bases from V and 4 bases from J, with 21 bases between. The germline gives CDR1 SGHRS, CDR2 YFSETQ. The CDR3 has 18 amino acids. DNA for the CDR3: TGCGCCAGCAGCTTTCGGGCCCCCCTAGACTTGGGTAATGAAAAACTGTTTTTT. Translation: CASSFRAPLDLGNEKLFF.

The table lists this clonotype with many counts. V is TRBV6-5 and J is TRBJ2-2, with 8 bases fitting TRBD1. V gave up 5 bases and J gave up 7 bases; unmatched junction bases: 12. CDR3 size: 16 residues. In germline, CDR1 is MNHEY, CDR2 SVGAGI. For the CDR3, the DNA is TGTGCCAGCAGTACACCTCGACAGGGGTTCGGCGGGGAGCTGTTTTTT. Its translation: CASSTPRQGFGGELFF.

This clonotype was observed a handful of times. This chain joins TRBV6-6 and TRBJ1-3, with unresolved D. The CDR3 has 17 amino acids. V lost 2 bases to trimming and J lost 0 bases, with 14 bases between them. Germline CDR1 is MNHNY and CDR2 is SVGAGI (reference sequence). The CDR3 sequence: CASSYGNSFLSGNTIYF. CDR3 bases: TGTGCCAGCAGTTACGGCAACTCCTTCCTCTCTGGAAACACCATATATTTT.

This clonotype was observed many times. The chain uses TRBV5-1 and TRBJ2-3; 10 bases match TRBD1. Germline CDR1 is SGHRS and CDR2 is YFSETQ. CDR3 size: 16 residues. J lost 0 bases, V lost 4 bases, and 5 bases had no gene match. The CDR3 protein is CASSRDRGSSTDTQYF. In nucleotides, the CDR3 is TGCGCCAGCAGCCGGGACAGGGGTTCGAGCACAGATACGCAGTATTTT.

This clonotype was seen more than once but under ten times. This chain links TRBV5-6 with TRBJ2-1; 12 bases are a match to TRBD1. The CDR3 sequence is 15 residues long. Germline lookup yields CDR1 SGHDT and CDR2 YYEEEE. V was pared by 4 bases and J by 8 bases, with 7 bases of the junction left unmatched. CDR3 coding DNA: TGTGCCAGCAGCGCCGGGACAGGGGGCCTCGATGAGCAGTTCTTC. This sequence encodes CASSAGTGGLDEQFF.

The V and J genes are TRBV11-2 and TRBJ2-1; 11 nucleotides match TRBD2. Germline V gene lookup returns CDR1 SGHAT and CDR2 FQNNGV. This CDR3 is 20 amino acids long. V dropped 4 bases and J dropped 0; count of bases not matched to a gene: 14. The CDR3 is CASSSSWGSGGASSYNEQFF. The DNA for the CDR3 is TGTGCCAGCAGCTCCTCGTGGGGTAGCGGGGGGGCGAGCTCCTACAATGAGCAGTTCTTC.

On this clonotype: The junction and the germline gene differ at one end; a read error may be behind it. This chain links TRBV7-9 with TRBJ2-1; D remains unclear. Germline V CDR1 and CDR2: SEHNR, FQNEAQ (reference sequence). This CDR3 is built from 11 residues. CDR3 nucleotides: TGTGCCAGCAGCTTATTATATGAGCAGTGCTTC. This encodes CASSLLYEQCF. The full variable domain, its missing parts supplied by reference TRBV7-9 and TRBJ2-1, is DTGVSQNPRHKITKRGQNVTFRCDPISEHNRLYWYRQTLGQGPEFLTYFQNEAQLEKSRLLSDRFSAERPKGSFSTLEIQRTEQGDSAMYLCASSLLYEQCFGPGTRLTVL.

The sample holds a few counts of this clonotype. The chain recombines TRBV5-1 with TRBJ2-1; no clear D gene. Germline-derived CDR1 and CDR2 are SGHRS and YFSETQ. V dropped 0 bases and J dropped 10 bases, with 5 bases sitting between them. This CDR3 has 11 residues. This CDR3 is CASSLGREQFF. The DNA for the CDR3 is TGCGCCAGCAGCTTGGGGCGAGAGCAGTTCTTC.

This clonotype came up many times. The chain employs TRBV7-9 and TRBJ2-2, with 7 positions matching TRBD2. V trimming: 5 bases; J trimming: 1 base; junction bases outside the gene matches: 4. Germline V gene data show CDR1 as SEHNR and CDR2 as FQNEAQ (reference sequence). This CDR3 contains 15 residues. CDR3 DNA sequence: TGTGCCAGCAGCCCAGTAGCGGGGAACACCGGGGAGCTGTTTTTT. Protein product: CASSPVAGNTGELFF.

The CDR3, as DNA: TGTGCCAGCAGCTTAGGGGGACCAATAGAGCAGTACTTC. Translation: CASSLGGPIEQYF. The chain has TRBV7-9 and TRBJ2-7; D is possibly TRBD1 or TRBD2 (5 bases each). The germline V and J ends were trimmed by 1 base and 7 bases, with 11 bases remaining between them. In germline, CDR1 is SEHNR, CDR2 FQNEAQ (reference sequence). The CDR3 extends over 13 amino acids.

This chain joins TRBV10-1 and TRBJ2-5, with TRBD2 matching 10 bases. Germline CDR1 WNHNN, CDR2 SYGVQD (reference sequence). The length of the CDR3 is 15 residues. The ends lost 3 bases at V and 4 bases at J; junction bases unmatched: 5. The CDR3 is CASSDPGTSAETQYF. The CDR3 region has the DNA TGCGCCAGCAGTGACCCAGGGACTAGCGCAGAGACCCAGTACTTC.

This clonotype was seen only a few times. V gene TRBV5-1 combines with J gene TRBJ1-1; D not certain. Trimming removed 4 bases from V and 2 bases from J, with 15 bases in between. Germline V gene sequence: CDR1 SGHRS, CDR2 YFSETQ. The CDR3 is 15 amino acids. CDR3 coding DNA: TGCGCCAGCAGCCCAGAATGGGGAGGAAACACTGAAGCTTTCTTT. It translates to CASSPEWGGNTEAFF.

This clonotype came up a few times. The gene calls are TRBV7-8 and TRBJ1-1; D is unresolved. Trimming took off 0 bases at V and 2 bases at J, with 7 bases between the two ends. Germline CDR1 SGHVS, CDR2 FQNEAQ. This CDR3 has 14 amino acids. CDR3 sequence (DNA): TGTGCCAGCAGCTTAGCTATGGTAAACACTGAAGCTTTCTTT. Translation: CASSLAMVNTEAFF. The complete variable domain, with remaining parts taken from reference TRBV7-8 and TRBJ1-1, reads GAGVSQSPRYKVAKRGQDVALRCDPISGHVSLFWYQQALGQGPEFLTYFQNEAQLDKSGLPSDRFFAERPEGSVSTLKIQRTQQEDSAVYLCASSLAMVNTEAFFGQGTRLTVV.

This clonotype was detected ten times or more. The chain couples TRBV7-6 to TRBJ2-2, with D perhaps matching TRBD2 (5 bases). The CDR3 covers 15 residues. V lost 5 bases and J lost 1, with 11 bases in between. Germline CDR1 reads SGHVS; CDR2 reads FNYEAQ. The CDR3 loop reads CASSPSGVNTGELFF. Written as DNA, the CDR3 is TGTGCCAGCAGCCCTTCCGGGGTGAACACCGGGGAGCTGTTTTTT.

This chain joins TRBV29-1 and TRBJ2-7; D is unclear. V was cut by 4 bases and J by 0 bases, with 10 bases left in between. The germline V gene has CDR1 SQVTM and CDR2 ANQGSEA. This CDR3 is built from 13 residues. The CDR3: CSVGWQSSYEQYF. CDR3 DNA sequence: TGCAGCGTTGGATGGCAGAGCTCCTACGAGCAGTACTTC.

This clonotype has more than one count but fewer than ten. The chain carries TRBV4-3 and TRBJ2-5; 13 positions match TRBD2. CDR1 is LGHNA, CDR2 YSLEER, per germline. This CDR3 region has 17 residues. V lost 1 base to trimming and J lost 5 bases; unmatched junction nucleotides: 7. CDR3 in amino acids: CASSQGLAGGLVETQYF. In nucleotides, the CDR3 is TGCGCCAGCAGCCAAGGACTAGCGGGGGGATTGGTGGAGACCCAGTACTTC.